This T cell receptor (beta chain) was profiled in a study of blood T cell repertoires in COVID-19 (dated by TCRdb to 2020 to 2022). About the investigation overall: Collaborator samples came from the United States, Italy and Spain and covered acute and convalescent phases of COVID-19. The material from the prospective study consisted of cDNA or gDNA derived from T cells, B-cell-depleted T cells, or PBMCs. Deeply sampled blood TCRbeta repertoires from subjects exposed to, actively infected with, or recovered from COVID-19 were included in the dataset. A freely available public database, intended as a resource for researchers studying the immune response to SARS-CoV-2, is where the repertoires were released. The samples were drawn from two sources: the first 160 participants of the ongoing ImmuneRACE study, and 950 to 1,500 subjects contributed by 6 global collaborators. Nearly every sample came with metadata listing a de-identified subject ID, COVID-19 status, age in years and sex. Where available, HLA class I and class II types were obtained from metadata supplied by the sample provider rather than from assay-based typing.

Trimming takes 8 bases from V and 3 bases from J, and the germline ends sit 16 bases apart. From its cysteine to its phenylalanine, the CDR3 spans 15 amino acids. Kept here is only the CDR3 DNA, which spans 45 bases and is read in frame from base 1. As encoded in the germline V gene, CDR1 is MNHEY while CDR2 is SVGAGI. This clone was recorded once. Which antigen it targets is not known. No clone much larger than this one lies a single base away; base qualities are absent. TCRbeta CDR3 regions were amplified from genomic DNA by means of the immunoSEQ Assay, a bias-controlled multiplex PCR. Regarding the original processing steps: Within the assay, amplification of reference gene primers was used to estimate how many nucleated cells each sample contained. Sequence reads were collapsed and filtered to measure the absolute abundance of every unique TCRbeta CDR3 rearrangement. For each sample, productive Simpson clonality was calculated by taking the square root of Simpson's diversity index across productive rearrangements. Held by TCRdb, this immuneACCESS table contains in-frame sequences only and omits some clones. Under half of the omission traces to an unresolved V gene where checked; the cause of the rest is unknown. V and J calls and clone size come straight from that table; D and trimming were deduced from the DNA. This sample gives under 90,000 clones in total; 80% of them show up just once. Jointly, the top ten make up approximately 12% of the sample.

Whole blood was collected in K2EDTA tubes by collaborating institutions according to the institutions' own protocols. For TCRbeta analysis, collaborators shipped samples as frozen whole blood, isolated PBMCs, or DNA extracted from either of those sample types. Broader findings and caveats from the paper: Clinical and demographic metadata were provided uncurated, with the amount varying by source and participant.

The receptor was derived from a human donor in a cohort sampled during active COVID-19. The sample taken for sequencing was peripheral blood. The chain joins TRBV6-5 to TRBJ2-2; the D segment could be TRBD1, given 6 matching bases. Read as DNA, the sequence is TGTGCCAGCCCTTCCAGGGGATTGCACACCGGGGAGCTGTTTTTT. Translated, this gives CASPSRGLHTGELFF.